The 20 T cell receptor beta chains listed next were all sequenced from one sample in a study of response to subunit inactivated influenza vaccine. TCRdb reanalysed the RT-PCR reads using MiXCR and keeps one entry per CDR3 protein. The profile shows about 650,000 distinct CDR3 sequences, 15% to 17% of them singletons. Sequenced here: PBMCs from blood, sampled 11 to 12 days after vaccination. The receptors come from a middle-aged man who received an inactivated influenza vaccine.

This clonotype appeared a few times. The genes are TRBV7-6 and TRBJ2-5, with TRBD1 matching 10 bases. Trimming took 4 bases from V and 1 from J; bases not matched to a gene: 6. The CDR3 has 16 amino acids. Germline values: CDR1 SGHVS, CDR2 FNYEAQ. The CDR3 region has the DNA TGTGCCAGCAGCTCCTCCGGGACAGGGGTCCAAGAGACCCAGTACTTC. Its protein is CASSSSGTGVQETQYF.

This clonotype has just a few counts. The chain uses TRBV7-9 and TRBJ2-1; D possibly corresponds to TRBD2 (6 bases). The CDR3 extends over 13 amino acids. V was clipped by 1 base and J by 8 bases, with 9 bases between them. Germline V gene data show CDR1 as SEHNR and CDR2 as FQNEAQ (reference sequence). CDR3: CASSLGDFYEQFF. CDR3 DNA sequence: TGTGCCAGCAGCTTAGGGGACTTCTATGAGCAGTTCTTC.

The CDR3 sequence is CASSPPGLGYEQYF. DNA for the CDR3: TGTGCCAGCAGTCCACCGGGACTAGGCTACGAGCAGTACTTC. This chain uses TRBV28 with TRBJ2-7; 8 nucleotides match TRBD2. CDR1 is MDHEN and CDR2 is SYDVKM in the germline V gene. V was pared by 5 bases and J by 3 bases, with 6 bases of the junction left unmatched. This CDR3 region has 14 residues.

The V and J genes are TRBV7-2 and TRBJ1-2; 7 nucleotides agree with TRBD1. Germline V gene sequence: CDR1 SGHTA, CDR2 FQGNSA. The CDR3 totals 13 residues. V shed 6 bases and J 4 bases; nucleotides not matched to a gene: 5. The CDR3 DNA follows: TGTGCCAGCAGTCCCGCAGGGGGCTATGGCTACACCTTC. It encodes CASSPAGGYGYTF. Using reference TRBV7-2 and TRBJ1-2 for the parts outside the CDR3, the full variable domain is GAGVSQSPSNKVTEKGKDVELRCDPISGHTALYWYRQSLGQGLEFLIYFQGNSAPDKSGLPSDRFSAERTGGSVSTLTIQRTQQEDSAVYLCASSPAGGYGYTFGSGTRLTVV.

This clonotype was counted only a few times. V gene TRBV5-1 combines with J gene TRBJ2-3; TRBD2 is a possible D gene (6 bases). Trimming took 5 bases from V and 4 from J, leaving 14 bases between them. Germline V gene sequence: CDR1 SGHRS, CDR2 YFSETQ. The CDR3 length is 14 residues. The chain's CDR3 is CASSPFRESDTQYF. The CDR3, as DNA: TGCGCCAGCAGTCCGTTCCGGGAGTCAGATACGCAGTATTTT.

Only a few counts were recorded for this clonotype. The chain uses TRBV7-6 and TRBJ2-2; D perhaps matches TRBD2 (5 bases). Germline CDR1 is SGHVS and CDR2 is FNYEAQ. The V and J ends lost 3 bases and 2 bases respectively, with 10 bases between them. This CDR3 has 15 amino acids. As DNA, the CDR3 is TGTGCCAGCAGCTTGGCAGCGGCCAACACCGGGGAGCTGTTTTTT. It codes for CASSLAAANTGELFF.

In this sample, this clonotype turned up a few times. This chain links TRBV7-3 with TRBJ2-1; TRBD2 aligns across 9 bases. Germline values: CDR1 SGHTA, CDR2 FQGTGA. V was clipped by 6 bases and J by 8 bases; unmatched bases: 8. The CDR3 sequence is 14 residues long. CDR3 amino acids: CASSSGLANHEQFF. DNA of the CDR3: TGTGCCAGCAGTTCGGGACTAGCTAACCATGAGCAGTTCTTC.

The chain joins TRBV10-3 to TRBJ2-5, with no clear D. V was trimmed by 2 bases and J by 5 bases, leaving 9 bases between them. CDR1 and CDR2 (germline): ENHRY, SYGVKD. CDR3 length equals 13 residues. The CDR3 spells CAISEPGVETQYF. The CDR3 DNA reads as TGTGCCATCAGTGAGCCCGGTGTGGAGACCCAGTACTTC.

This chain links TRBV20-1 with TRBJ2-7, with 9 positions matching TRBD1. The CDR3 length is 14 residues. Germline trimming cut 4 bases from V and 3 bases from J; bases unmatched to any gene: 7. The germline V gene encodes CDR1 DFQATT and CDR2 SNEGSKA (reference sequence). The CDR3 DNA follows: TGCAGTGCTATCGAGGACAGGGGAGGCTACGAGCAGTACTTC. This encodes CSAIEDRGGYEQYF.

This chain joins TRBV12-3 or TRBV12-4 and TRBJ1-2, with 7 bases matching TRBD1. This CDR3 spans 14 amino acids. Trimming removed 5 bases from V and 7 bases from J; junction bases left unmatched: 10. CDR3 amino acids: CASSPQGVLRGYTF. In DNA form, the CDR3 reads TGTGCCAGCAGTCCCCAGGGGGTTCTGCGTGGCTACACCTTC.

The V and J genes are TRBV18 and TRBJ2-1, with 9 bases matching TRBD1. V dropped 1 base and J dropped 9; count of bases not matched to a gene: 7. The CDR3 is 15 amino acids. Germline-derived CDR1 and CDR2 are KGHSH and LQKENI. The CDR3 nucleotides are TGTGCCAGCTCACCACTCGGGACAGGGTTCGGTGAGCAGTTCTTC. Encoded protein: CASSPLGTGFGEQFF.

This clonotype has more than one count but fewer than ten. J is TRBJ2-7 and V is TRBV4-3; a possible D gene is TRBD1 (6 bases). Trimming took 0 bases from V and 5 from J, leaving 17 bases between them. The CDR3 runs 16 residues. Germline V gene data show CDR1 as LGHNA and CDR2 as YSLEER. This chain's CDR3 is CASSQDFTAGANEQYF. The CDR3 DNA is TGCGCCAGCAGCCAAGATTTTACGGCAGGGGCTAACGAGCAGTACTTC.

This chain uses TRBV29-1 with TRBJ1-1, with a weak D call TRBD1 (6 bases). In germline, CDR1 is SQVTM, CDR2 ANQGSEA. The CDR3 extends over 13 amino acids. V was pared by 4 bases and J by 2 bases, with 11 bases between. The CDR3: CSVVVGGNTEAFF. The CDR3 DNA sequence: TGCAGCGTTGTTGTAGGGGGAAACACTGAAGCTTTCTTT.

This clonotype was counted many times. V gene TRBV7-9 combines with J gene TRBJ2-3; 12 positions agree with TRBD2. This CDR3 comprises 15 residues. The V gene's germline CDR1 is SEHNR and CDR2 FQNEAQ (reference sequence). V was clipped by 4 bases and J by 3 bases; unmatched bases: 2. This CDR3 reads CASSSGLAGTDTQYF. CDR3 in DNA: TGTGCCAGCAGCTCAGGACTAGCGGGGACAGATACGCAGTATTTT.

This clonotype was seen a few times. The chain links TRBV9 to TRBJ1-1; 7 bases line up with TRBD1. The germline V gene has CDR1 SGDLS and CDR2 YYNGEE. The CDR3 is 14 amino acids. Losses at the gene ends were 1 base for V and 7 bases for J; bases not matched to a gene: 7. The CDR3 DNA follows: TGTGCCAGCAGCGTATCTCCACAGGGGAATGAAGCTTTCTTT. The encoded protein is CASSVSPQGNEAFF.

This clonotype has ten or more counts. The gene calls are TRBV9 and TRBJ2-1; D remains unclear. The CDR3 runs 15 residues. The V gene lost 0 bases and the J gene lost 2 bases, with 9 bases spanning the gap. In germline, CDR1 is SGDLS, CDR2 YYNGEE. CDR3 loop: CASSVGTRTYNEQFF. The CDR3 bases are TGTGCCAGCAGCGTAGGGACCCGTACCTACAATGAGCAGTTCTTC.

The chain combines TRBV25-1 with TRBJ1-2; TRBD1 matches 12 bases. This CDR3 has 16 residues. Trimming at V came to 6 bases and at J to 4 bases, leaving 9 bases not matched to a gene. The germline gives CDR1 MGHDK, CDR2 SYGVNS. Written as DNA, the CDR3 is TGTGCCAGCAGCCTGGGGACAGGGGGCGCCGGCTATGGCTACACCTTC. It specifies CASSLGTGGAGYGYTF.

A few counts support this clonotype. Here the CDR3 reads CASSPAREKYEQYF. CDR3 nucleotide sequence: TGTGCCAGCAGCCCCGCGCGGGAGAAATACGAGCAGTACTTC. The chain is built from TRBV7-9 and TRBJ2-7, with 7 nucleotides matching TRBD2. Per the germline V gene, CDR1 is SEHNR and CDR2 is FQNEAQ (reference sequence). This CDR3 region has 14 residues. J lost 4 bases, V lost 5 bases, and 8 bases had no gene match. Full variable domain (outside the CDR3, taken from reference TRBV7-9 and TRBJ2-7): DTGVSQNPRHKITKRGQNVTFRCDPISEHNRLYWYRQTLGQGPEFLTYFQNEAQLEKSRLLSDRFSAERPKGSFSTLEIQRTEQGDSAMYLCASSPAREKYEQYFGPGTRLTVT.

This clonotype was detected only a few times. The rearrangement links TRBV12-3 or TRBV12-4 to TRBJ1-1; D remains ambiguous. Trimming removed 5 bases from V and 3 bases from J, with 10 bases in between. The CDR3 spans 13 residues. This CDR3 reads CASSGRGDTEAFF. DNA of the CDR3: TGTGCCAGCAGTGGACGCGGGGACACTGAAGCTTTCTTT.

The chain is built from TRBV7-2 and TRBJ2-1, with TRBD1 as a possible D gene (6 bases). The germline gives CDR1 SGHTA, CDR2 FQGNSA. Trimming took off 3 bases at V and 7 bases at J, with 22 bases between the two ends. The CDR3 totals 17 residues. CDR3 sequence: CASSFWGRGPLLNEQFF. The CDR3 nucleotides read TGTGCCAGCAGCTTCTGGGGGCGCGGTCCCCTCTTAAATGAGCAGTTCTTC.